Listed below are T cell receptor beta chains from one sample, sequenced in a study of radiotherapy plus CTLA-4 blockade in lung cancer. The method was immunoSEQ multiplex PCR; TCRdb's version includes in-frame clones alone and lacks a portion of them. The table records more than 90,000 clones, approximately 86% of them present only once. The sample in question was peripheral blood, obtained from a patient treated with radiotherapy plus ipilimumab. These receptors were taken from a human donor with non-small cell lung cancer that progressed on radiotherapy plus ipilimumab. The CDR3 runs from the conserved cysteine through the conserved F or W. D genes are given only for firm matches. Clone sizes are given selectively: once, few, many, or a class where the clone is expanded.

J gene | V gene | clone size | D gene | CDR3 protein | CDR3 DNA
TRBJ1-1 | TRBV29-1 | . | TRBD1 | CSVKGAGGVGEAFF | TGCAGCGTGAAGGGGGCAGGGGGTGTTGGTGAAGCTTTCTTT
TRBJ2-1 | TRBV10-3 | . | TRBD2 | CATRYDVNPGLAGEQFF | TGTGCCACCCGATACGACGTAAATCCGGGACTAGCAGGTGAGCAGTTCTTC
TRBJ1-3 | TRBV15 | . | . | CATSKFRGVSLSGNTIYF | TGTGCCACCAGCAAATTTAGGGGGGTAAGCCTCTCTGGAAACACCATATATTTT
TRBJ2-7 | TRBV6-1 | . | . | CASKNLAYEQYF | TGTGCCAGCAAGAACCTGGCCTACGAGCAGTACTTC
TRBJ1-5 | TRBV19 | . | TRBD1 | CASSPDRGNNQPQHF | TGTGCCAGTAGCCCCGACAGGGGGAACAATCAGCCCCAGCATTTT
TRBJ2-7 | TRBV4-1 | . | . | CASSQDSGRYEQYF | TGCGCCAGCAGCCAAGATTCAGGAAGGTACGAGCAGTACTTC
TRBJ1-2 | TRBV27 | . | TRBD1 | CASSLGDRGLYGYTF | TGTGCCAGCAGTCTTGGGGACAGGGGGCTTTATGGCTACACCTTC
TRBJ2-3 | TRBV7-9 | . | . | CASSLGGLSTDTQYF | TGTGCCAGCAGCTTGGGGGGGCTGAGCACAGATACGCAGTATTTT
TRBJ1-5 | TRBV6-1 | . | . | CASSEDWGRNQPQHF | TGTGCCAGCAGTGAAGACTGGGGCCGAAATCAGCCCCAGCATTTT
TRBJ2-7 | TRBV21-1 | . | . | CASSECPGTVDTYEQYF | TGTGCCAGCAGCGAATGCCCCGGGACAGTAGATACCTACGAGCAGTACTTC
TRBJ2-1 | TRBV4-1 | . | . | CASSNLRGRANEQFF | TGCGCCAGCAGCAATCTCAGGGGGAGGGCCAATGAGCAGTTCTTC
TRBJ2-5 | TRBV18 | . | . | CASSPLLGVQETQYF | TGTGCCAGCTCACCACTGCTAGGGGTCCAAGAGACCCAGTACTTC
TRBJ1-4 | TRBV7-3 | . | TRBD1 | CASSAQQGTYGVITNEKLFF | TGTGCCAGCAGCGCTCAACAGGGGACGTACGGAGTGATAACTAATGAAAAACTGTTTTTT
TRBJ1-3 | TRBV4-1 | . | . | CASSQAPLGTIYF | TGCGCCAGCAGCCAGGCCCCTTTGGGCACCATATATTTT
TRBJ2-3 | TRBV27 | . | . | CASSLLRSGGTDTQYF | TGTGCCAGCAGCCTTCTACGGTCTGGTGGCACAGATACGCAGTATTTT
TRBJ1-2 | TRBV6-5 | . | . | CASSYLDRDYGYTF | TGTGCCAGCAGTTACCTTGACAGAGACTATGGCTACACCTTC
TRBJ2-5 | TRBV7-9 | . | . | CASSSGLQETQYF | TGTGCCAGCAGCTCGGGACTGCAAGAGACCCAGTACTTC
TRBJ1-6 | TRBV2 | . | TRBD1 | CASSEFGGQGLPNSPLHF | TGTGCCAGCAGTGAATTTGGGGGACAGGGCCTCCCGAATTCACCCCTCCACTTT
TRBJ1-2 | TRBV7-9 | once | TRBD1 | CASSPIRTGGVGGYTF | TGTGCCAGCAGCCCTATCCGGACAGGGGGCGTTGGTGGCTACACCTTC
TRBJ1-1 | TRBV29-1 | . | . | CSVTAIRNTEAFF | TGCAGCGTTACAGCAATACGGAACACTGAAGCTTTCTTT
TRBJ2-7 | TRBV4-2 | . | . | CASRSLGADGDYEQYF | TGTGCCAGCAGATCTCTGGGAGCGGACGGGGATTACGAGCAGTACTTC
TRBJ2-7 | TRBV6-1 | . | . | CASSEPHEQYF | TGTGCCAGCAGTGAACCCCACGAGCAGTACTTC